The 9 T cell receptor beta chains listed next were all sequenced from one sample in a study of T cell clonality in common variable immunodeficiency. Libraries were prepared by immunoSEQ multiplex PCR; TCRdb keeps only in-frame clonotypes and omits some of them. Sampling found some 52,000 clones, none seen once. Sequencing used peripheral blood mononuclear cells. The receptors originated from a person aged 18-69 years in good health.

This clone showed up just a few times. The DNA ends 3 residues before the CDR3 does, and the rest of the CDR3 is filled in from the germline J gene. This rearrangement joins TRBV19 to TRBJ1-2; a possible D gene is TRBD1 (5 bases). CDR1 and CDR2 (germline): LNHDA, SQIVND (reference sequence). The V end was cut by 2 bases, the J end by 5 bases, with 9 bases between. This CDR3 has 13 residues. CDR3 DNA (partial): TGTGCCAGTAGTATAAAGACAGATTATGGC. This translates into CASSIKTDYG. The whole CDR3 sequence is CASSIKTDYGYTF. Together with reference TRBV19 and TRBJ1-2, the CDR3 gives the full variable domain: DGGITQSPKYLFRKEGQNVTLSCEQNLNHDAMYWYRQDPGQGLRLIYYSQIVNDFQKGDIAEGYSVSREKKESFPLTVTSAQKNPTAFYLCASSIKTDYGYTFGSGTRLTVV.

This clone has more than one count but fewer than ten. The sequenced fragment ends 3 residues before the CDR3 boundary, so the rest is inferred from the germline J gene. The chain carries TRBV13 and TRBJ1-3; a weak D match, TRBD1 (6 bases). Germline loops: CDR1 PRHDT, CDR2 FYEKMQ (reference sequence). Trimming left V 2 bases short and J 6 bases short, with 11 bases between. The CDR3 runs 14 residues. The sequenced part of the CDR3 DNA is TGTGCCAGCAGCTTATGGACAGCTTTAAACACC. Encoded protein: CASSLWTALNT. The whole CDR3 protein reads CASSLWTALNTIYF.

This clone was seen more than once but under ten times. The sequenced fragment ends 3 residues before the CDR3 boundary, so the rest is inferred from the germline J gene. J is TRBJ2-5 and V is TRBV7-9; maybe TRBD1 (6 bases). Trimming removed 7 bases from V and 4 bases from J, with 13 bases in between. From germline, CDR1 is SEHNR and CDR2 FQNEAQ (reference sequence). This CDR3 contains 13 residues. The CDR3 DNA, read in part, is TGTGCCAGCACGAAACAGGGCATAGAGACC. It yields the protein CASTKQGIET. The whole CDR3 protein reads CASTKQGIETQYF.

The table lists this clone with many counts. The read terminates 3 residues ahead of where the CDR3 ends, so the germline J gene completes it. The chain carries TRBV20-1 and TRBJ2-7, with D possibly matching TRBD1 (5 bases). V shed 6 bases and J shed 3 bases, with 15 bases lying between them. CDR1 is DFQATT, CDR2 SNEGSKA, per germline (reference sequence). The CDR3 contains 13 residues. CDR3: CSARQPNYYEQYF. The DNA read from the CDR3 is TGCAGTGCAAGACAGCCCAACTACTACGAG.

Comments on this clone: With the read ending 3 residues before the CDR3 end, the germline J gene is used to fill in that end. The V gene is TRBV20-1, the J gene TRBJ2-7, with D perhaps matching TRBD2 (6 bases). Germline V gene lookup returns CDR1 DFQATT and CDR2 SNEGSKA (reference sequence). This CDR3 has 14 amino acids. Trimming took 0 bases from V and 2 from J, leaving 11 bases between them. The CDR3 sequence is CSAREAGRAYEQYF. The part of the CDR3 DNA that was read is TGCAGTGCTAGAGAAGCGGGCCGCGCCTACGAG.

This clone was detected a few times. The CDR3 end is not reached by the read, which stops 3 residues before it; the germline J gene fills it in. The chain has TRBV19 and TRBJ2-7, with TRBD2 matching over 10 bases. The CDR3 is 15 residues long. Germline CDR1 and CDR2: LNHDA and SQIVND (reference sequence). The V segment lost 3 bases and the J segment 4 bases; nucleotides outside the gene matches: 6. CDR3 DNA (partial): TGTGCCAGTAGTATTAGATGGACTAGCGGTTACGAG. It codes for CASSIRWTSGYE. The entire CDR3 is CASSIRWTSGYEQYF. Full variable domain (rest looked up from reference TRBV19 and TRBJ2-7): DGGITQSPKYLFRKEGQNVTLSCEQNLNHDAMYWYRQDPGQGLRLIYYSQIVNDFQKGDIAEGYSVSREKKESFPLTVTSAQKNPTAFYLCASSIRWTSGYEQYFGPGTRLTVT.

Many counts were recorded for this clone. The read ends 3 residues early relative to the CDR3; the germline J gene fills the gap. The V and J genes are TRBV5-4 and TRBJ2-2; maybe TRBD2 (6 bases). The V gene lost 3 bases and the J gene lost 3 bases, with 15 bases spanning the gap. The CDR3 loop spans 16 amino acids. Germline values: CDR1 SGHNT, CDR2 YYREEE (reference sequence). The CDR3 spells CASSSAETRDTGELFF. CDR3 DNA (partial): TGTGCCAGCAGCTCCGCCGAGACTAGAGACACCGGGGAG.

The sample holds many counts of this clone. The DNA ends 3 residues before the CDR3 does, and the rest of the CDR3 is filled in from the germline J gene. The sample has other DNA sequences that encode this CDR3 too. J is TRBJ1-5 and V is TRBV5-5; the D is unclear. CDR1 SGHKS and CDR2 YYEKEE come from the germline V gene (reference sequence). Trimming left V 0 bases short and J 3 bases short, with 7 bases between. CDR3 length: 14 residues. The CDR3: CASSLGPDNQPQHF. The CDR3 DNA, read in part, is TGTGCCAGCAGCTTGGGGCCAGACAATCAGCCC.

In its sample, this clone was seen a few times. The CDR3 extends 3 residues past the end of the read, so its final part is completed from the germline J gene. This chain uses TRBV16 with TRBJ2-3; D is possibly TRBD2 (6 bases). Trimming removed 4 bases from V and 2 bases from J, with 13 bases in between. CDR3 length: 15 residues. Germline CDR1 and CDR2: KGHSY and FQNENV. The CDR3 DNA, read in part, is TGTGCCAGCAGCCCTTGGACTATATCCACAGATACG. The encoded protein is CASSPWTISTDT. In full, the CDR3 is CASSPWTISTDTQYF.